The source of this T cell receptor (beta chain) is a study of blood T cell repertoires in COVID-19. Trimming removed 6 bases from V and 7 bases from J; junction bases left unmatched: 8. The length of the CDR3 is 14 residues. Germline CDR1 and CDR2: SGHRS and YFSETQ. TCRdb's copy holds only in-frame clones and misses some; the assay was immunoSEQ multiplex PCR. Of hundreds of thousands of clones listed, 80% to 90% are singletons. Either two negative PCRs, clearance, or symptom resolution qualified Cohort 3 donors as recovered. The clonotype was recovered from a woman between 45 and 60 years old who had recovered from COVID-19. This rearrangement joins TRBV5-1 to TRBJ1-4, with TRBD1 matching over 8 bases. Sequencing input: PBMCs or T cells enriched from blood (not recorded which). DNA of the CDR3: TGCGCCAGCAAGTCTCCAGGGGGCGGTGAAAAACTGTTTTTT. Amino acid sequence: CASKSPGGGEKLFF. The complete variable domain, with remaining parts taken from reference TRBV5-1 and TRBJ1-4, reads KAGVTQTPRYLIKTRGQQVTLSCSPISGHRSVSWYQQTPGQGLQFLFEYFSETQRNKGNFPGRFSGRQFSNSRSEMNVSTLELGDSALYLCASKSPGGGEKLFFGSGTQLSVL.